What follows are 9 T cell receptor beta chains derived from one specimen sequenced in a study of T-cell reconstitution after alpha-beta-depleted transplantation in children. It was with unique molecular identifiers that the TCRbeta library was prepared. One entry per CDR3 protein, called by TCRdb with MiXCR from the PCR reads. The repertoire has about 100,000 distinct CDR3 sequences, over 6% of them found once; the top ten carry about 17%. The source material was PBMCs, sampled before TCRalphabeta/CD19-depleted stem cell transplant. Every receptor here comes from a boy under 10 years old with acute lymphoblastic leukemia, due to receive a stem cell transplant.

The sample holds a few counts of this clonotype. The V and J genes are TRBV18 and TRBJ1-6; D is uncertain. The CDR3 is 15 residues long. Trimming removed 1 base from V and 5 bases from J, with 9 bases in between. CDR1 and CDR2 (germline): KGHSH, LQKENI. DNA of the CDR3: TGTGCCAGCTCACCACTCGGGTCAGATAATTCACCCCTCCACTTT. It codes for CASSPLGSDNSPLHF.

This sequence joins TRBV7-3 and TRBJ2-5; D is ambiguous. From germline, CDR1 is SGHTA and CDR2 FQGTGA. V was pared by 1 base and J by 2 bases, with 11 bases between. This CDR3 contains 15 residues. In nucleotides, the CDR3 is TGTGCCAGCAGCTTAAGTCCCGACACGCAAGAGACCCAGTACTTC. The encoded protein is CASSLSPDTQETQYF.

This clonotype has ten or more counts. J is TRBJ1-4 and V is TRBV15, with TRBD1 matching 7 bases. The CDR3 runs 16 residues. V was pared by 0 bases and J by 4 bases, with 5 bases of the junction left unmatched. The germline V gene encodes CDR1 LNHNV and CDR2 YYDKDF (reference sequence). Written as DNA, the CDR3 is TGTGCCACCAGCAGAGACCCGGGACAGAGTAATGAAAAACTGTTTTTT. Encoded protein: CATSRDPGQSNEKLFF.

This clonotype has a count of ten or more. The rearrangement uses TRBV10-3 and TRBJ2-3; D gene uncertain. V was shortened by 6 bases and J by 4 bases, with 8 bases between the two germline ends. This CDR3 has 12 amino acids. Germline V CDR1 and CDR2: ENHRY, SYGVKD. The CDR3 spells CAIRGSADTQYF. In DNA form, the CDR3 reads TGTGCCATCAGGGGATCTGCAGATACGCAGTATTTT.

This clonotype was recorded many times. The CDR3 protein is CASSSRQDQPQHF. For the CDR3, the DNA is TGTGCCAGCAGTTCGAGACAGGATCAGCCCCAGCATTTT. V is TRBV12-3 or TRBV12-4 and J is TRBJ1-5; a weak D match, TRBD1 (6 bases). V was pared by 4 bases and J by 5 bases, with 9 bases between. This CDR3 spans 13 amino acids.

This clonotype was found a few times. Here the CDR3 DNA reads TGTGCCTGGATTAGGGGGGGGACAGCCCAAGCTTTCTTT. Amino acid sequence: CAWIRGGTAQAFF. The chain couples TRBV30 to TRBJ1-1; the match to TRBD1 covers 7 bases. Germline V gene lookup returns CDR1 GTSNPN and CDR2 SVGIG (reference sequence). The CDR3 is made up of 13 amino acids. The V and J ends lost 4 bases and 9 bases, in that order; junction bases with no gene match: 11.

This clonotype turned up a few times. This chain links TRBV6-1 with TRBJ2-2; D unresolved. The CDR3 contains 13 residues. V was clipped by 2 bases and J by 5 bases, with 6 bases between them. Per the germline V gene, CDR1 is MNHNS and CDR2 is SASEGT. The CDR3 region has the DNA TGTGCCAGCAGTGAAAGGCAGACCGGGGAGCTGTTTTTT. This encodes CASSERQTGELFF.

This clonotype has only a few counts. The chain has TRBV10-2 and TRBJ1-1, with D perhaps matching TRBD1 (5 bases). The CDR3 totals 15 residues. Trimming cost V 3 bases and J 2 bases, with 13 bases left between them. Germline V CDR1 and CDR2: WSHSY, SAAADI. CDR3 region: CASSDLGGGNTEAFF. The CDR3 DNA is TGCGCCAGCAGTGATTTGGGTGGGGGTAACACTGAAGCTTTCTTT.

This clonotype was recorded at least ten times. DNA of the CDR3: TGTGCCAGCAGCGTAGAGGTGGCCGGGGAGCTGTTTTTT. Its translation is CASSVEVAGELFF. This chain links TRBV9 with TRBJ2-2; D gene uncertain. Trimming removed 0 bases at V and 6 bases at J, with 6 bases between. The CDR3 contains 13 residues. Germline values: CDR1 SGDLS, CDR2 YYNGEE.